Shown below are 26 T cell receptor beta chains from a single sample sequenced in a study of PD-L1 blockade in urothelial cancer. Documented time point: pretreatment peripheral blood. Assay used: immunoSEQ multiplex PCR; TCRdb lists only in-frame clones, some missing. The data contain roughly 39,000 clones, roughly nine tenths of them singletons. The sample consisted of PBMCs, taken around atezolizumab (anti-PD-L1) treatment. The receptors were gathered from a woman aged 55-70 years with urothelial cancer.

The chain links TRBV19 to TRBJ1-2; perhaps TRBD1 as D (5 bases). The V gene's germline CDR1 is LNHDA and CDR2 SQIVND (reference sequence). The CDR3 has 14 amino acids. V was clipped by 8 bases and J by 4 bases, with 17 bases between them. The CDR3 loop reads CASYNGTTPYGYTF. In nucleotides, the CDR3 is TGTGCCAGTTATAACGGGACTACCCCCTATGGCTACACCTTC.

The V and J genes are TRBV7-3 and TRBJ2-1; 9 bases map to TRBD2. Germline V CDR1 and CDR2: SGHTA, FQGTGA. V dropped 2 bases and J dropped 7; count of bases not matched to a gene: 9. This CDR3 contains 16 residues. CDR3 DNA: TGTGCCAGCAGCTTAGGTTCCCGGACTAGCGTAAATGAGCAGTTCTTC. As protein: CASSLGSRTSVNEQFF.

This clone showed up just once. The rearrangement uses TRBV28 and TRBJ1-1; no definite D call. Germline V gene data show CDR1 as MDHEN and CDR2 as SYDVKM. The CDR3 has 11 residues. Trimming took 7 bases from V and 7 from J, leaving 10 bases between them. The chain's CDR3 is CASTISREAFF. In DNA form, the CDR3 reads TGTGCCAGCACCATCAGTCGTGAAGCTTTCTTT.

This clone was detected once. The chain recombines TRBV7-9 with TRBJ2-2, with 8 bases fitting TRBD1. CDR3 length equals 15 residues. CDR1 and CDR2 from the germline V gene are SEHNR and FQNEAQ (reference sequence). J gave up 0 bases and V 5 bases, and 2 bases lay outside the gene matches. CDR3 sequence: CASSPQGANTGELFF. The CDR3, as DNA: TGTGCCAGCAGCCCACAGGGGGCGAACACCGGGGAGCTGTTTTTT.

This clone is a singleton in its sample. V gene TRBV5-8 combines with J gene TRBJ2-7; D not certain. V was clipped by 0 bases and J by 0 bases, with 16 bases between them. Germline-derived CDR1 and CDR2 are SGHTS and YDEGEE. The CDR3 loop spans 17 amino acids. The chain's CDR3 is CASSLAVHDTDSYEQYF. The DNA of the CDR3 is TGTGCCAGCAGCTTGGCCGTCCACGACACGGACTCCTACGAGCAGTACTTC.

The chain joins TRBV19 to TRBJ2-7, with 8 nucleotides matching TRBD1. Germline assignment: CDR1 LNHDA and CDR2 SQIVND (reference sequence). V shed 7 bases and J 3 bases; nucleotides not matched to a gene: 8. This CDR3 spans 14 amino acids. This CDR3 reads CASKTGAESYEQYF. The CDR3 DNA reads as TGTGCCAGTAAGACAGGGGCAGAAAGCTACGAGCAGTACTTC.

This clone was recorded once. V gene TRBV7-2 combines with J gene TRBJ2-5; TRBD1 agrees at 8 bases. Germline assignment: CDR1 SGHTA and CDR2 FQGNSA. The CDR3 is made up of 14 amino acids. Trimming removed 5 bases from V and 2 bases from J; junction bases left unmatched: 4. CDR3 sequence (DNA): TGTGCCAGCAGCCACGACAGGGGACAAGAGACCCAGTACTTC. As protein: CASSHDRGQETQYF.

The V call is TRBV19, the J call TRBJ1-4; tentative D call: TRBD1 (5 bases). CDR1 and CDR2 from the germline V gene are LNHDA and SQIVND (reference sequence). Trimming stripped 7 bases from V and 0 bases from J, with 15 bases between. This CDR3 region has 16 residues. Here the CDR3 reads CASTKRQPTTNEKLFF. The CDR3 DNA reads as TGTGCCAGTACCAAACGACAGCCTACAACTAATGAAAAACTGTTTTTT.

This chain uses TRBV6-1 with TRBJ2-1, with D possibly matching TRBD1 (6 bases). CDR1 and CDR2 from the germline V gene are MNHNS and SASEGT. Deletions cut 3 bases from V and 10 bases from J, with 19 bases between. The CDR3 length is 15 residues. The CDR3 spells CASSERGRVGGEQFF. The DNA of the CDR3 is TGTGCCAGCAGTGAGAGGGGCAGGGTAGGGGGAGAGCAGTTCTTC.

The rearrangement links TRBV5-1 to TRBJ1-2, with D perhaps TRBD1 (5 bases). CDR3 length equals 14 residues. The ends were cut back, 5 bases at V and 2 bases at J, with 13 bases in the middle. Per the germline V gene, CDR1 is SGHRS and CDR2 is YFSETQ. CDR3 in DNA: TGCGCCAGCAGGTTGAATGGGGGGAACTATGGCTACACCTTC. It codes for CASRLNGGNYGYTF.

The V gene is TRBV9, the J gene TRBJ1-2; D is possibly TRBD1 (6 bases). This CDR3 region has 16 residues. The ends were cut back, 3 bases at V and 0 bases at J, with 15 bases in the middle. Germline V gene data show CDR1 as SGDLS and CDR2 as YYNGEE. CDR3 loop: CASSAGGAAANYGYTF. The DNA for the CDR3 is TGTGCCAGCAGCGCCGGGGGGGCAGCCGCTAACTATGGCTACACCTTC.

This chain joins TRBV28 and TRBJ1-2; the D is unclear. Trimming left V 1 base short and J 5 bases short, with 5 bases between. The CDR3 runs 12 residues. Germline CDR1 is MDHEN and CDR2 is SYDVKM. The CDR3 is CASSLFTYGYTF. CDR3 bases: TGTGCCAGCAGTTTATTCACATATGGCTACACCTTC.

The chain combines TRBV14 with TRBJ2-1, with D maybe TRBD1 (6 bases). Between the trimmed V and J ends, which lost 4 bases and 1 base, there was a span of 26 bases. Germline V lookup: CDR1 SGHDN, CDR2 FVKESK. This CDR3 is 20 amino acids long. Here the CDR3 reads CASSPRAQGPPGGSYNEQFF. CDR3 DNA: TGTGCCAGCAGCCCGAGGGCCCAGGGGCCTCCGGGTGGGTCCTACAATGAGCAGTTCTTC.

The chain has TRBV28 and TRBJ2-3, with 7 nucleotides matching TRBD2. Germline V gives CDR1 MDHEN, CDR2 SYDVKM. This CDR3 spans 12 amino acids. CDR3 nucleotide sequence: TGTGTCGCGGGAGAGAAAACAGATACGCAGTATTTT. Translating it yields CVAGEKTDTQYF. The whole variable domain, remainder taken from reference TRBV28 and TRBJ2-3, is DVKVTQSSRYLVKRTGEKVFLECVQDMDHENMFWYRQDPGLGLRLIYFSYDVKMKEKGDIPEGYSVSREKKERFSLILESASTNQTSMYLCVAGEKTDTQYFGPGTRLTVL.

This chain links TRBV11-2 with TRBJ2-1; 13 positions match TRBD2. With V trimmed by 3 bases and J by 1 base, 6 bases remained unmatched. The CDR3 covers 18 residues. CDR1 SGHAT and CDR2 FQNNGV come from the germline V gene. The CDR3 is CASSFRTSGRISYNEQFF. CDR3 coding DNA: TGTGCCAGCAGCTTCCGGACTAGCGGGAGAATTTCCTACAATGAGCAGTTCTTC.

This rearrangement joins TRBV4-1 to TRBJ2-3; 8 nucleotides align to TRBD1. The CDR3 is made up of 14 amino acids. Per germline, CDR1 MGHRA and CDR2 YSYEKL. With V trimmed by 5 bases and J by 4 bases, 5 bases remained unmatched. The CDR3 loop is CASSSDRAADTQYF. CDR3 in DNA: TGCGCCAGCAGCTCGGACAGGGCGGCAGATACGCAGTATTTT.

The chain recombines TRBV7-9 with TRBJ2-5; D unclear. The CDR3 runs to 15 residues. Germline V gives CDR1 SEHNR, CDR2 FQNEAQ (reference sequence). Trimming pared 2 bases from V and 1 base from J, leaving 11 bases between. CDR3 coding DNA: TGTGCCAGCAGCTTATCGTTGGCAATCCAAGAGACCCAGTACTTC. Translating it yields CASSLSLAIQETQYF.

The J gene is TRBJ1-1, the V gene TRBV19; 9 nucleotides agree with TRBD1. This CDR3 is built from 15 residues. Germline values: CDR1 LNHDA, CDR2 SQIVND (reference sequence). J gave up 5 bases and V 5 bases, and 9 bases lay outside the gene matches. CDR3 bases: TGTGCCAGTAGTCCTTCTCCGGGACAGGGAACTGAAGCTTTCTTT. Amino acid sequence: CASSPSPGQGTEAFF.

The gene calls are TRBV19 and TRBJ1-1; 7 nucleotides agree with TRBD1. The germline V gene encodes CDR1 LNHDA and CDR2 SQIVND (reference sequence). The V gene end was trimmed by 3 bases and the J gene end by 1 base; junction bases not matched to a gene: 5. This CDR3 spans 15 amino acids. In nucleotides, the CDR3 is TGTGCCAGTAGTATTTTTGGGACAGCGAACACTGAAGCTTTCTTT. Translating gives CASSIFGTANTEAFF.

Here the CDR3 reads CASRGELAGGRETQYF. CDR3 DNA sequence: TGTGCCAGCAGAGGGGAACTAGCGGGAGGGCGGGAGACCCAGTACTTC. V and J are TRBV2 and TRBJ2-5; 13 bases map to TRBD2. V gave up 6 bases and J gave up 5 bases; unmatched junction bases: 9. The germline CDR1 and CDR2 sequences are SNHLY and FYNNEI. The CDR3 length is 16 residues.

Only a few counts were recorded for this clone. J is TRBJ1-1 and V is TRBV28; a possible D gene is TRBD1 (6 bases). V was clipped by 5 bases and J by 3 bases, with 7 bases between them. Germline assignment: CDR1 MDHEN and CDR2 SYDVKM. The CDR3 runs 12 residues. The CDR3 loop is CASSQGYTEAFF. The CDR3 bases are TGTGCCAGCAGTCAGGGGTACACTGAAGCTTTCTTT.

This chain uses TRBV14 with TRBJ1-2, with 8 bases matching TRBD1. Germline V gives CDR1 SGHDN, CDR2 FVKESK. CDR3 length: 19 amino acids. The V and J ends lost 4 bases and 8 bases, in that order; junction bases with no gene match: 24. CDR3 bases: TGTGCCAGCAGCCGGGAATCCGGGACAGGCTGGTTACGGGGCTTCGGCTACACCTTC. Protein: CASSRESGTGWLRGFGYTF.

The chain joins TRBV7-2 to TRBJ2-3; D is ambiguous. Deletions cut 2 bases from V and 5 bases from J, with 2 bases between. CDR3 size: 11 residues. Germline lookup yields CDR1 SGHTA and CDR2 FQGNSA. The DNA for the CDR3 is TGTGCCAGCAGCTTACGAGATACGCAGTATTTT. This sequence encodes CASSLRDTQYF.

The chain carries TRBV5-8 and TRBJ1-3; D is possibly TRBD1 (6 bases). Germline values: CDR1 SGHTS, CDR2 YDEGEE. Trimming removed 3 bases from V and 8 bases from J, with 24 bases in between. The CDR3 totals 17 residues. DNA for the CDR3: TGTGCCAGCAGCTCCACTAGGGGGACGACACAGGATCACACCATATATTTT. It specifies CASSSTRGTTQDHTIYF.

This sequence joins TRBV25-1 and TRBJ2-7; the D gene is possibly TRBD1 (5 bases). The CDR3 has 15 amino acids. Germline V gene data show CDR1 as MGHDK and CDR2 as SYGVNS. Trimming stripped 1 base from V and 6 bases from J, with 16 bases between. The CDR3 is CASSEFVGRASEQYF. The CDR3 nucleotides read TGTGCCAGCAGTGAATTCGTTGGCAGGGCCTCCGAGCAGTACTTC.

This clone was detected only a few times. In DNA, the CDR3 is TGTGCCAGCAGGGACAGGCTCCAGCATTTT. Residues: CASRDRLQHF. The rearrangement links TRBV28 to TRBJ1-5; 7 nucleotides agree with TRBD1. This CDR3 has 10 residues. Looked up from germline, CDR1 is MDHEN and CDR2 is SYDVKM. Trimming took 6 bases from V and 12 from J; bases not matched to a gene: 2.